This T cell receptor beta chain was recorded in a study of blood T cell repertoires in COVID-19. Study at large: In each case, the material was cDNA or gDNA derived from T cells, B-cell-depleted T cells, or PBMCs.

CDR3 length: 12 residues. Germline-derived CDR1 and CDR2 are SEHNR and FQNEAQ (reference sequence). Assay: immunoSEQ multiplex PCR; the TCRdb copy retains only in-frame clones and omits some. This repertoire shows a few hundred thousand clones, about 90% found once; its top ten account for under 1.3%. Recovered Cohort 3 donors showed two negative PCRs, clearance, or symptom resolution. The chain has TRBV7-9 and TRBJ2-2; a weak D match, TRBD1 (6 bases). The specimen sequenced was PBMCs or T cells enriched from blood (not recorded which). This receptor was taken from a woman in her twenties or thirties who had recovered from COVID-19. CDR3 nucleotides: TGTGCAAGACAGGTGAACACCGGGGAGCTGTTTTTT. Encoded protein: CARQVNTGELFF.